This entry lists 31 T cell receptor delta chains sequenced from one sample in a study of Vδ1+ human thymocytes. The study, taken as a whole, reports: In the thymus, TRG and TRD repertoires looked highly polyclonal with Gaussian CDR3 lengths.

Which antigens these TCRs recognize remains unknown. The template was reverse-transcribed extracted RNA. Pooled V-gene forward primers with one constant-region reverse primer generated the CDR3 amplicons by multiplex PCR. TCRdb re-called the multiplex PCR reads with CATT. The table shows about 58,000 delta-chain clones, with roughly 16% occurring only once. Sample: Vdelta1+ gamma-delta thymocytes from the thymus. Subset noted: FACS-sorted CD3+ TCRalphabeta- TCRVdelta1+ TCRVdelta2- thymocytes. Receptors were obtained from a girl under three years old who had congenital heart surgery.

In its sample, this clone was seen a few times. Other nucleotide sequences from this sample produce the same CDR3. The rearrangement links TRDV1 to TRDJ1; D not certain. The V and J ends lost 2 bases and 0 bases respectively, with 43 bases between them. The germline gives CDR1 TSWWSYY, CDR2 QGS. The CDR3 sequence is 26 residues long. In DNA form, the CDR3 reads TGTGCTCTTGGGGAAAGATCGAGAGGAGAACGGCCTAGTCACGTACGTGGAAAGGGGTACACCGATAAACTCATCTTT. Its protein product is CALGERSRGERPSHVRGKGYTDKLIF.

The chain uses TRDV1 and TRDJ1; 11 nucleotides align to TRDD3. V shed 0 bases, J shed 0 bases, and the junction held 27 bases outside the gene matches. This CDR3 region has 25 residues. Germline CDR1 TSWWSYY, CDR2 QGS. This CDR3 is CALGELLPQTGGGYEAGGYTDKLIF. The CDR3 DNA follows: TGTGCTCTTGGGGAACTGCTTCCCCAAACCGGTGGGGGATACGAGGCTGGCGGGTACACCGATAAACTCATCTTT.

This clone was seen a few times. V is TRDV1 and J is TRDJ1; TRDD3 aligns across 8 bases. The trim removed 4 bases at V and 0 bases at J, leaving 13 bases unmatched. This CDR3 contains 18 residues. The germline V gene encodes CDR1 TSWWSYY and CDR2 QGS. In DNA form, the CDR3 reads TGTGCTCTTGGGGGTCCCCGGGGATACTGCTGGAACACCGATAAACTCATCTTT. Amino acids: CALGGPRGYCWNTDKLIF.

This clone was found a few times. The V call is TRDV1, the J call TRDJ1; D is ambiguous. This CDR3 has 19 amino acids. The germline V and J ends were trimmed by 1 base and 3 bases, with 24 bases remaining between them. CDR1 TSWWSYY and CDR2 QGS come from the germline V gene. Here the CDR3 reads CALGEPPVLGIVPADKLIF. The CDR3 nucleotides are TGTGCTCTTGGGGAACCCCCTGTCCTCGGTATCGTCCCCGCCGATAAACTCATCTTT.

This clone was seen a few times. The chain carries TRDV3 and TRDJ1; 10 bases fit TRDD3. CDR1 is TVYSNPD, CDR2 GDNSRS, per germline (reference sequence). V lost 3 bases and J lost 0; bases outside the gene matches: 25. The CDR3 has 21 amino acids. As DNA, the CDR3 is TGTGCCTTCCCACCATCTCCGTATCACCTTGGGGGATACCCGTACACCGATAAACTCATCTTT. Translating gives CAFPPSPYHLGGYPYTDKLIF.

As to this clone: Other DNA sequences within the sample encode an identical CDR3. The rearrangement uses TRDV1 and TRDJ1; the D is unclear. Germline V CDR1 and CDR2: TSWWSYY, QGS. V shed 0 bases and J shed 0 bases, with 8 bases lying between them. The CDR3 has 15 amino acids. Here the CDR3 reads CALGELSPYTDKLIF. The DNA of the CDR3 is TGTGCTCTTGGGGAACTTAGCCCCTACACCGATAAACTCATCTTT.

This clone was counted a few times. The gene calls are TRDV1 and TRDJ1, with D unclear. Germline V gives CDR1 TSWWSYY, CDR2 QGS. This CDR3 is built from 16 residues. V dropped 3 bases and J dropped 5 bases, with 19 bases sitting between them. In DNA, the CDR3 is TGTGCTCTTGGGGACGGTAGTGGAGTCCCCTGGGATAAACTCATCTTT. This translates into CALGDGSGVPWDKLIF.

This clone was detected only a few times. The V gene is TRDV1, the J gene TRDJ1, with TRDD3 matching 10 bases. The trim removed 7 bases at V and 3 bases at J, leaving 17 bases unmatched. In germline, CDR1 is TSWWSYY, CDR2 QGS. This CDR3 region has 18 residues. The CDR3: CALAPPILGDGVPDKLIF. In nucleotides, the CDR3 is TGTGCTCTTGCTCCCCCCATACTGGGGGATGGAGTTCCCGATAAACTCATCTTT.

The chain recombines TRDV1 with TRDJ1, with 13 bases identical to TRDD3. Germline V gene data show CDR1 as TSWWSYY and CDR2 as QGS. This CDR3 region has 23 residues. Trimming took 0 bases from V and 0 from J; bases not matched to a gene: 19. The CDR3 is CALGELSPGPYWGIRGDTDKLIF. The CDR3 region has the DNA TGTGCTCTTGGGGAACTGTCCCCAGGCCCTTACTGGGGGATACGCGGGGACACCGATAAACTCATCTTT.

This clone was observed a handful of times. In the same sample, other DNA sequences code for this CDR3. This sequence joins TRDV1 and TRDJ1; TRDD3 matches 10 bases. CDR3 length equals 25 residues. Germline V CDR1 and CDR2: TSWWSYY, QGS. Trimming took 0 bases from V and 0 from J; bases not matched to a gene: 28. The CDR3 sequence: CALGELQPLQYWGMLLSPYTDKLIF. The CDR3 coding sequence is TGTGCTCTTGGGGAACTACAACCTCTCCAGTACTGGGGGATGCTACTCTCCCCGTACACCGATAAACTCATCTTT.

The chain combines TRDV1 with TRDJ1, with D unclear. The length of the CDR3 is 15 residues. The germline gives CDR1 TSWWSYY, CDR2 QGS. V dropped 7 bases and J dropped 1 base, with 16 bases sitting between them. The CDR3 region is CALVLSLGPTDKLIF. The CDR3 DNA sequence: TGTGCTCTTGTTTTATCGTTGGGCCCCACCGATAAACTCATCTTT.

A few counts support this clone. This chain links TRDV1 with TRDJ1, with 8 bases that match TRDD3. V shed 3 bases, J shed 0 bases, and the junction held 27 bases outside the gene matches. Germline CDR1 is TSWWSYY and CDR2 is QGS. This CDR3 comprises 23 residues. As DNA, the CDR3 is TGTGCTCTTGGGGATGGCCGATCCTACGATTGCAGTACTGGGGGGCACAACACCGATAAACTCATCTTT. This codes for CALGDGRSYDCSTGGHNTDKLIF.

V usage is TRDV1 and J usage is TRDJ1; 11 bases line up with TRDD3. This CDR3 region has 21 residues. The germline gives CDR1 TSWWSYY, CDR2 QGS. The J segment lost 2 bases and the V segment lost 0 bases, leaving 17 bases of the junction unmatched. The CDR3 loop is CALGELPPLILGDRDTDKLIF. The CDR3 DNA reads TGTGCTCTTGGGGAACTCCCTCCTCTCATACTGGGGGATAGGGATACCGATAAACTCATCTTT.

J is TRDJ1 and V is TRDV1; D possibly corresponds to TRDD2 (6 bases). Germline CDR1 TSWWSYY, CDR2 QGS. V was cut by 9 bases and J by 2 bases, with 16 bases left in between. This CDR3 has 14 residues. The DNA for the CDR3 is TGTGCTCTCCTTCCCCCCTCCCATACCGATAAACTCATCTTT. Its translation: CALLPPSHTDKLIF.

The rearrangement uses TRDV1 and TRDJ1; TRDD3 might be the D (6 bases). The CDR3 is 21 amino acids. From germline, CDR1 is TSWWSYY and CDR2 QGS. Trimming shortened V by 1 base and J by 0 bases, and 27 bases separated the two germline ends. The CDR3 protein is CALGEPPGTGFSFRYTDKLIF. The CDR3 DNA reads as TGTGCTCTTGGGGAACCGCCCGGTACTGGGTTCAGTTTCCGTTACACCGATAAACTCATCTTT.

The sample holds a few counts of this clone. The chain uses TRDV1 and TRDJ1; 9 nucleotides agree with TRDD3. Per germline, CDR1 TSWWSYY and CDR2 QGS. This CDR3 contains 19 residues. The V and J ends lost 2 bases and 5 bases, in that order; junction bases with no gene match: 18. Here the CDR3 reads CALGETRSAYWGRSDKLIF. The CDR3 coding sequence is TGTGCTCTTGGGGAAACTAGGTCCGCTTACTGGGGGAGGTCGGATAAACTCATCTTT.

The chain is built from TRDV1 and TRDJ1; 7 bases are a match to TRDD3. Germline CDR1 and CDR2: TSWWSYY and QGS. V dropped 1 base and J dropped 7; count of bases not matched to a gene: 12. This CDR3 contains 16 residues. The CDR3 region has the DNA TGTGCTCTTGGGGAACGCCACCGGGGGATGGTGGGTAAACTCATCTTT. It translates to CALGERHRGMVGKLIF.

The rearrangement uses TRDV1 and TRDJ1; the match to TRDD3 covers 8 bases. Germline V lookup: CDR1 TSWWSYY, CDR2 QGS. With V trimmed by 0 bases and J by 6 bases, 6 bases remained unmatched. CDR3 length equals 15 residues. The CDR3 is CALGELGDRINKLIF. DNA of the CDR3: TGTGCTCTTGGGGAACTGGGGGATAGAATCAATAAACTCATCTTT.

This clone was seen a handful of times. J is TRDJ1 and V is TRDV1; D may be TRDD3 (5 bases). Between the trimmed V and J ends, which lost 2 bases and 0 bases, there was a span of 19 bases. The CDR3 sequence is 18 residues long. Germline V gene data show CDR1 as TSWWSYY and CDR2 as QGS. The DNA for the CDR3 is TGTGCTCTTGGGGAAGCAGTAACCTGGGAGTCGTACACCGATAAACTCATCTTT. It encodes CALGEAVTWESYTDKLIF.

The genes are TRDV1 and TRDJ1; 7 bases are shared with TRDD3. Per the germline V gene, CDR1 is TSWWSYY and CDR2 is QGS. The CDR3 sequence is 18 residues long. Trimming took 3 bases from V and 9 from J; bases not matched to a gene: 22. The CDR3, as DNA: TGTGCTCTTGGGGACCTCCTAGCCCCGGTACTGGGGAAGGGGGAACTCATCTTT. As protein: CALGDLLAPVLGKGELIF.

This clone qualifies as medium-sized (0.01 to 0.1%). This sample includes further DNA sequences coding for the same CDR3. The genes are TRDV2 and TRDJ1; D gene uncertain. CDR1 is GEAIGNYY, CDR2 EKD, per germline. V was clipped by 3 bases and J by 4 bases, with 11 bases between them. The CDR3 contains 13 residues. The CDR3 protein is CACDQRDGDKLIF. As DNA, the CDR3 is TGTGCCTGTGACCAGCGGGACGGCGATAAACTCATCTTT.

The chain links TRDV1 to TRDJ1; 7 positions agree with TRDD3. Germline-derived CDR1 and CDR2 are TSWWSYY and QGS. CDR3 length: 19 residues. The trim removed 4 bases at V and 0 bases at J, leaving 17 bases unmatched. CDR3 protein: CALGVKQQEGYSYTDKLIF. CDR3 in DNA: TGTGCTCTTGGGGTTAAACAACAGGAGGGATACTCGTACACCGATAAACTCATCTTT.

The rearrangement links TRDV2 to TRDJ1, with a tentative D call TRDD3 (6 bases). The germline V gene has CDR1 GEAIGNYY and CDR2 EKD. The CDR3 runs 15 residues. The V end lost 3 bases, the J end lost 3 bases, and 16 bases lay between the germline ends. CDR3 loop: CACDGGGTLADKLIF. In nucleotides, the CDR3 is TGTGCCTGTGACGGAGGGGGAACTTTAGCCGATAAACTCATCTTT.

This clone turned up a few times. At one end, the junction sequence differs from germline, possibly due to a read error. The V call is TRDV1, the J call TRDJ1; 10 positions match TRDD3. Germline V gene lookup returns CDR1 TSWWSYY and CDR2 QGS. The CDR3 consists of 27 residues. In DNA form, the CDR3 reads TGTGCTCTTGGGGAATCGAAGCGGATCCCCTCCGCTACTGGGGGATTCCTTTTCCTCCTGTACACCGATAAGCTCATCTTT. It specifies CALGESKRIPSATGGFLFLLYTDKLIF.

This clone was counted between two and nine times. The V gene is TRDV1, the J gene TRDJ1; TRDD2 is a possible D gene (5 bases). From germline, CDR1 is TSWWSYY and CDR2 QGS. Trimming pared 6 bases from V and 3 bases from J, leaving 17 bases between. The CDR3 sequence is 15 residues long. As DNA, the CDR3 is TGTGCTCTTGGTTGGACTTCCCCGTACGCCGATAAACTCATCTTT. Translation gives CALGWTSPYADKLIF.

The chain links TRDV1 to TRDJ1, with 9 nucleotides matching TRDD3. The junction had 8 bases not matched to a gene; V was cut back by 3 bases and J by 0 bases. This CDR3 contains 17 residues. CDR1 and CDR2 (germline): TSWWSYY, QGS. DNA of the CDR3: TGTGCTCTTGGGGAGCTACTGGGGGAAAAGTACACCGATAAACTCATCTTT. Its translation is CALGELLGEKYTDKLIF.

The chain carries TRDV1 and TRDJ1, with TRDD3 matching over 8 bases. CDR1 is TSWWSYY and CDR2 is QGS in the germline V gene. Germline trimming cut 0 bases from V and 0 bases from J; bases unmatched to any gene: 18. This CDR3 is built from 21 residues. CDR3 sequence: CALGELGSLPYWGAYTDKLIF. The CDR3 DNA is TGTGCTCTTGGGGAACTTGGGTCCCTCCCGTACTGGGGGGCGTACACCGATAAACTCATCTTT.

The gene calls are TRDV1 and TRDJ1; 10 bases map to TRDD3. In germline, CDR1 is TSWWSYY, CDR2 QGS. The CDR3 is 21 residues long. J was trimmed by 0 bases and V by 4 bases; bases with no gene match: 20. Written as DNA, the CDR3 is TGTGCTCTTGGGGGGCCCCCAATGGGGGATACTACCCGGACGTACACCGATAAACTCATCTTT. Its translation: CALGGPPMGDTTRTYTDKLIF.

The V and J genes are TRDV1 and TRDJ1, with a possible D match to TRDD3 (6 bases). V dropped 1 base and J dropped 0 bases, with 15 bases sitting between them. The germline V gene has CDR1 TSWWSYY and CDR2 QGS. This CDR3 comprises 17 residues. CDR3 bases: TGTGCTCTTGGGGAACACGGGGCAGTGGGGGACACCGATAAACTCATCTTT. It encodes CALGEHGAVGDTDKLIF.

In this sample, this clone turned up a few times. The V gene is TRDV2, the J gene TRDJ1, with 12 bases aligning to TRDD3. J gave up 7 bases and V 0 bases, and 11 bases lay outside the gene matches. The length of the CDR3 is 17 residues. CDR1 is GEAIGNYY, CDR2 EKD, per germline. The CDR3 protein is CACDTGLLGDTSGKLIF. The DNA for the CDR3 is TGTGCCTGTGACACCGGTCTACTGGGGGATACAAGCGGTAAACTCATCTTT.

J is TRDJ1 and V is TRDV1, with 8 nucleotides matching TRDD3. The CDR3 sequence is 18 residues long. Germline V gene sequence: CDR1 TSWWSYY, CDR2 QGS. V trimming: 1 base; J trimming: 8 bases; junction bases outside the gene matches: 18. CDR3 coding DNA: TGTGCTCTTGGGGAACCACTCCGGGTTGGGGGATTTACGGCAAAACTCATCTTT. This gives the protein CALGEPLRVGGFTAKLIF.